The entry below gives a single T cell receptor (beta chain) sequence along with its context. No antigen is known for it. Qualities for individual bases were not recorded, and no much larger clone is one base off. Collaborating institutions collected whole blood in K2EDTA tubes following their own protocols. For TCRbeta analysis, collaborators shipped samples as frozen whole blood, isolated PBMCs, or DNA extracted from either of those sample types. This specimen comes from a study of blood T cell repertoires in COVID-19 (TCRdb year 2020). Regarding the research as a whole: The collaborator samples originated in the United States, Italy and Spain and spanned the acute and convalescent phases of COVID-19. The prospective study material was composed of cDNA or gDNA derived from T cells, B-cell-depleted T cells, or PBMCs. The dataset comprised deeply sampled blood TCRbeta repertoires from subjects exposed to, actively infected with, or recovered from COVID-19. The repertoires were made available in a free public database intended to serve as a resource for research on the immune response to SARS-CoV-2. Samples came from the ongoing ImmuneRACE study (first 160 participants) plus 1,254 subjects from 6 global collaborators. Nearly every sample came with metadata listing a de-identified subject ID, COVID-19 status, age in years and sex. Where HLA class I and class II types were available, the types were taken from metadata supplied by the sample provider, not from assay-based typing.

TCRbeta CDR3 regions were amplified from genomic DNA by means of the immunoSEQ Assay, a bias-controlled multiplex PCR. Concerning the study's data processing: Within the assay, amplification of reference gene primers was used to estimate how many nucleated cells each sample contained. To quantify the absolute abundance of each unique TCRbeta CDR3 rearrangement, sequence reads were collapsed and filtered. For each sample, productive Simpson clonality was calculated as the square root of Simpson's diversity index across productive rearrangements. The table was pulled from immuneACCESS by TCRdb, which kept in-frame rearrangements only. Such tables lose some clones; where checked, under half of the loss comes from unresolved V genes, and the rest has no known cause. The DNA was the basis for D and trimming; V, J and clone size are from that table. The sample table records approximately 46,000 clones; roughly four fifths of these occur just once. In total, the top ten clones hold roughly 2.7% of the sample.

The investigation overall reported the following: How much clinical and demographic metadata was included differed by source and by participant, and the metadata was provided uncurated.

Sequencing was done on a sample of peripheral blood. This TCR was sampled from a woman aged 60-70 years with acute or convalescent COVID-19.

The DNA is TGTGCCAGCTCACCACCCTGGACGGACAAACTCAGGCGGAACACTGAAGCTTTCTTT. Its product reads: CASSPPWTDKLRRNTEAFF. The chain was built from TRBV18 and TRBJ1-1, with a tentative D gene TRBD1 over 5 matching bases. V is reduced by 0 bases and J by 1 base, leaving a spacing of 21 bases between them. In the germline V gene, CDR1 corresponds to KGHSH and CDR2 to LQKENI. The CDR3, from cysteine to phenylalanine, totals 19 residues. Of all the DNA, just the CDR3 is kept, 57 bases in frame from base 1.